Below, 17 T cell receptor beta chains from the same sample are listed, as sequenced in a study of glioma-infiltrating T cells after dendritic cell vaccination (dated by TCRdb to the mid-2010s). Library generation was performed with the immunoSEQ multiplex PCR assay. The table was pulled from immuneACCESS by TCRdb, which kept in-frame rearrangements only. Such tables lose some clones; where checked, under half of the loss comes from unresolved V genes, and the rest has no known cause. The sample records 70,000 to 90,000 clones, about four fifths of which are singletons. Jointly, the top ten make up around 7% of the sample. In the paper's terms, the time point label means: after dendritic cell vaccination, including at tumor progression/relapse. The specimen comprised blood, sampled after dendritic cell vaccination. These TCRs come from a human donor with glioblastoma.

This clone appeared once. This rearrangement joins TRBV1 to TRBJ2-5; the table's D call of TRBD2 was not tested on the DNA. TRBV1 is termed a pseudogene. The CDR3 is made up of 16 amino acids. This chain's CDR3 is CTSSPHRLADQETQYF. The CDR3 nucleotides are TGCACCAGCAGCCCCCACCGACTAGCGGACCAAGAGACCCAGTACTTC.

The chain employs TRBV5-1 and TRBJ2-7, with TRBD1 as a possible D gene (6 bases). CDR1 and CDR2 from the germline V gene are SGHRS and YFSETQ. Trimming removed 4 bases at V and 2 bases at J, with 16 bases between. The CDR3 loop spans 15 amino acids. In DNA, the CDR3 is TGCGCCAGCAGCCCGACCGGGACACCTACCTACGAGCAGTACTTC. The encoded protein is CASSPTGTPTYEQYF.

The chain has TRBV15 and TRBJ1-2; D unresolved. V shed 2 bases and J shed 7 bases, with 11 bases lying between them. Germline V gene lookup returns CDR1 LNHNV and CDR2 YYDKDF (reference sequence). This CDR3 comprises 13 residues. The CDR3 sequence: CATSRSRAGGYTF. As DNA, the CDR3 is TGTGCCACCAGCAGAAGTAGGGCGGGTGGCTACACCTTC.

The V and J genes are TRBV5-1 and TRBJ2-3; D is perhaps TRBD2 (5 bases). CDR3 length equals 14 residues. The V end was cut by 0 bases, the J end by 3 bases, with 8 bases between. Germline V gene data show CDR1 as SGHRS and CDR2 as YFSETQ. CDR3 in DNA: TGCGCCAGCAGCTTGGTCGGGGTAACAGATACGCAGTATTTT. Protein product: CASSLVGVTDTQYF.

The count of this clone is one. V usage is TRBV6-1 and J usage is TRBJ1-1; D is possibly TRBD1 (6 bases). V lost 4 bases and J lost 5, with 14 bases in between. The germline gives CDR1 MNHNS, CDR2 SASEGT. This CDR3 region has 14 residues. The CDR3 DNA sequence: TGTGCCAGCAGTGTCACAGGGCGGGGGACTGAAGCTTTCTTT. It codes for CASSVTGRGTEAFF.

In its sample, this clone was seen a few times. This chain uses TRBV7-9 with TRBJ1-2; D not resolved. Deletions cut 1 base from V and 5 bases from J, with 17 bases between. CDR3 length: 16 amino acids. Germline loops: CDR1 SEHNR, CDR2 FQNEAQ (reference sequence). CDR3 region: CASSLDDQDGLYGYTF. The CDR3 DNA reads TGTGCCAGCAGCTTAGATGATCAGGATGGACTTTATGGCTACACCTTC.

In DNA form, the CDR3 reads TGTGCCAGCAGCTTGGACGTGGCGGGGGGGCGGGAGACCCAGTACTTC. Its protein is CASSLDVAGGRETQYF. The chain carries TRBV5-4 and TRBJ2-5, with 9 bases fitting TRBD2. In germline, CDR1 is SGHNT, CDR2 YYREEE (reference sequence). This CDR3 region has 16 residues. The V segment lost 0 bases and the J segment 5 bases; nucleotides outside the gene matches: 8.

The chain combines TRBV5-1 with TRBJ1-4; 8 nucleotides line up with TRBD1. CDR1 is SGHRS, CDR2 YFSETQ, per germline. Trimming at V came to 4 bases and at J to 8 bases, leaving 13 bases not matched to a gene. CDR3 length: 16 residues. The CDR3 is CASSLTGGGMGEKLFF. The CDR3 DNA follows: TGCGCCAGCAGCCTAACAGGGGGAGGAATGGGGGAAAAACTGTTTTTT.

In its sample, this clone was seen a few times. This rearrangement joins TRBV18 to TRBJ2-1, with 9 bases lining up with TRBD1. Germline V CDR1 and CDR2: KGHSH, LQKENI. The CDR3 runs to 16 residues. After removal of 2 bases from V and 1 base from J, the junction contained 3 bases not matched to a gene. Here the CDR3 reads CASSPGQGISYNEQFF. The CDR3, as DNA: TGTGCCAGCTCACCAGGACAGGGGATATCCTACAATGAGCAGTTCTTC.

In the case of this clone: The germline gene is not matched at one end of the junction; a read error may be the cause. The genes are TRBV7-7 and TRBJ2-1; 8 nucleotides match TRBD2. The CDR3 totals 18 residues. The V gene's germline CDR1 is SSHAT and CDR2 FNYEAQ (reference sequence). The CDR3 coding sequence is TGTGCTAGCAGCCCCGGGCTAGCGGGCGGTAGCTCCTACAATGAGCAGTTCTTC. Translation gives CASSPGLAGGSSYNEQFF.

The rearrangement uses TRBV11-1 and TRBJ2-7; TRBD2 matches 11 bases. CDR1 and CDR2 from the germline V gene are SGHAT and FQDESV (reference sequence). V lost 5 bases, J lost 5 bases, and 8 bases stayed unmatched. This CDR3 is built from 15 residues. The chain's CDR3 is CASSPHSGGADEQYF. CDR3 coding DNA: TGTGCCAGCAGCCCGCATAGCGGGGGGGCAGACGAGCAGTACTTC. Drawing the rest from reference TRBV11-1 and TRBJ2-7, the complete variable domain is EAEVAQSPRYKITEKSQAVAFWCDPISGHATLYWYRQILGQGPELLVQFQDESVVDDSQLPKDRFSAERLKGVDSTLKIQPAELGDSAMYLCASSPHSGGADEQYFGPGTRLTVT.

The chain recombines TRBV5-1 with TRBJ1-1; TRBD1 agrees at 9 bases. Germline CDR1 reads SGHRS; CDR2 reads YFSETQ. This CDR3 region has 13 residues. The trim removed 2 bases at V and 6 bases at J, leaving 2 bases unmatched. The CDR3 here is CASSFNRGPEAFF. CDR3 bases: TGCGCCAGCAGCTTTAACAGGGGGCCTGAAGCTTTCTTT.

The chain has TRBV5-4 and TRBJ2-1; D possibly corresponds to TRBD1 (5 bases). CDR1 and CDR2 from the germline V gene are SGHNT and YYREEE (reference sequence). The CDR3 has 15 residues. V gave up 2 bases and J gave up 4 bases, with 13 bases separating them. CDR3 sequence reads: CASSFFGQPYNEQFF. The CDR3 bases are TGTGCCAGCAGCTTCTTCGGACAACCTTACAATGAGCAGTTCTTC.

The CDR3 DNA is TGCGCCAGCAGCCCGACAGGGAGGTCCACTGAAGCTTTCTTT. Translated: CASSPTGRSTEAFF. V is TRBV4-1 and J is TRBJ1-1, with TRBD1 matching over 7 bases. V lost 4 bases, J lost 4 bases, and 6 bases stayed unmatched. Germline CDR1 reads MGHRA; CDR2 reads YSYEKL. The CDR3 is made up of 14 amino acids.

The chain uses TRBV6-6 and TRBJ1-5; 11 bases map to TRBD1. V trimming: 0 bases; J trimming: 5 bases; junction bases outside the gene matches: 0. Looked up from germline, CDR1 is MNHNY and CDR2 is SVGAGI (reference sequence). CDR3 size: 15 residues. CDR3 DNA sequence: TGTGCCAGCAGTTACTCGGGACAGGGGGATCAGCCCCAGCATTTT. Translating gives CASSYSGQGDQPQHF.

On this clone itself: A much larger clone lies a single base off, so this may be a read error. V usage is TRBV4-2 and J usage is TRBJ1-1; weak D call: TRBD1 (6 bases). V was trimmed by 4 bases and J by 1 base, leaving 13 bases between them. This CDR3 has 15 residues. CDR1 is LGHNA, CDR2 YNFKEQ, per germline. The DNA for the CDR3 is TGTGCCAGCAGCCCACTGGCGGGGGCGAACACTGAAGCTTTCTTT. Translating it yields CASSPLAGANTEAFF.

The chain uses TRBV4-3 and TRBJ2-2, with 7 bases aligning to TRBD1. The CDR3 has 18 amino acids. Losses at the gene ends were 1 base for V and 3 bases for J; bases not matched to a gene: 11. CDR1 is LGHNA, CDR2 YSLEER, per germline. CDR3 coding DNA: TGCGCCAGCAGCCAAGGCCTTTTGGGGACAGCTGACACCGGGGAGCTGTTTTTT. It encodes CASSQGLLGTADTGELFF.